This T cell receptor beta chain was recorded in a study of shared clonotypes between healthy human individuals. Naive CD8 isolation took CD45RO-negative cells positively selected for CCR7 and excluded terminally differentiated effector memory CD45RA+ cells. The repertoire was sequenced with immunoSEQ multiplex PCR; TCRdb's copy has only in-frame clones and lacks some. The sample holds 760,000 or so clones, approximately 97% seen once. The source material was naive CD8+ T cells sorted from blood. The sequence came from a young man in good health.

The CDR3 is CASTGGLSSYEQYF. The CDR3 nucleotides are TGTGCCAGCACTGGCGGACTTAGCTCCTACGAGCAGTACTTC. The chain carries TRBV2 and TRBJ2-7, with D possibly TRBD2 on 5 matching bases. The CDR3 runs 14 residues. Trimming removed 7 bases at V and 0 bases at J, with 13 bases between. CDR1 and CDR2 from the germline V gene are SNHLY and FYNNEI.